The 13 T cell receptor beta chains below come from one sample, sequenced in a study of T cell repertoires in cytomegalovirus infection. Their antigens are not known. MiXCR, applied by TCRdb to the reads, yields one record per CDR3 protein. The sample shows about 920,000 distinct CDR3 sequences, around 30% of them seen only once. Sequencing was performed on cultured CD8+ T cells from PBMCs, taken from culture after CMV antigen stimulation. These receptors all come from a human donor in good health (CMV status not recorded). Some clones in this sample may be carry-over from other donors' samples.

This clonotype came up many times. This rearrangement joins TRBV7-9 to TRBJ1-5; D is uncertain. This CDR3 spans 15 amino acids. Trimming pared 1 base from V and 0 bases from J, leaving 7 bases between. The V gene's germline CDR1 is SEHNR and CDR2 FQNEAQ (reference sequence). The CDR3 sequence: CASSLGESSNQPQHF. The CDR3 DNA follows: TGTGCCAGCAGCTTAGGAGAGAGTAGCAATCAGCCCCAGCATTTT.

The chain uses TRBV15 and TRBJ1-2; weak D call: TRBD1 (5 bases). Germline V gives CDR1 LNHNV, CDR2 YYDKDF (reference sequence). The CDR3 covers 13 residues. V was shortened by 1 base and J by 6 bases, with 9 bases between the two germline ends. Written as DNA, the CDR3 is TGTGCCACCAGCAGAGTGCAGGGCGATGGCTACACCTTC. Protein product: CATSRVQGDGYTF.

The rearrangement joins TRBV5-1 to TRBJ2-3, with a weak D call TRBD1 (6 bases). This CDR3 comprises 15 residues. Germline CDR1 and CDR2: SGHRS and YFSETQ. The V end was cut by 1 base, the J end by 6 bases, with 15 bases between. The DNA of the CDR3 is TGCGCCAGCAGCTTGAGGACAGAGTTCTGGGATACGCAGTATTTT. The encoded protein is CASSLRTEFWDTQYF.

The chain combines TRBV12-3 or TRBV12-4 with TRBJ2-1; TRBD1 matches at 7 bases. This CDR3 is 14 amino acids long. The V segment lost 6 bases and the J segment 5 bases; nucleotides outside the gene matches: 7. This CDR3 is CASRAYDRDNEQFF. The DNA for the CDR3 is TGTGCCAGCAGAGCATACGACAGGGACAATGAGCAGTTCTTC.

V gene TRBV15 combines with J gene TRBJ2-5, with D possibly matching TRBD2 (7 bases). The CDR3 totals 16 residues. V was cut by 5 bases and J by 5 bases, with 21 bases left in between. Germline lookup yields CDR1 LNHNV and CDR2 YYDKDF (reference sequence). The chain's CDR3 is CATSAPGGQDEETQYF. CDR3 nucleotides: TGTGCCACCAGCGCTCCGGGGGGCCAGGACGAGGAGACCCAGTACTTC.

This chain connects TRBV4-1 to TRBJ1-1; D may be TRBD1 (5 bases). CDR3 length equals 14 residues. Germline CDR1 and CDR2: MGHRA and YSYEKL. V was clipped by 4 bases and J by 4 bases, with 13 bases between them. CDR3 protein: CASSRGRSLTEAFF. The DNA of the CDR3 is TGCGCCAGCAGCCGGGGACGGAGCCTCACTGAAGCTTTCTTT.

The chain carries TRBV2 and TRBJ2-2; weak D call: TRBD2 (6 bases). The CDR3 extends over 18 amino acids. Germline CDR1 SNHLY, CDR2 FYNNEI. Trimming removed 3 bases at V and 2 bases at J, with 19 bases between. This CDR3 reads CASSEGRGGLPNTGELFF. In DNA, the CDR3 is TGTGCCAGCAGTGAGGGCAGAGGAGGGCTGCCCAACACCGGGGAGCTGTTTTTT.

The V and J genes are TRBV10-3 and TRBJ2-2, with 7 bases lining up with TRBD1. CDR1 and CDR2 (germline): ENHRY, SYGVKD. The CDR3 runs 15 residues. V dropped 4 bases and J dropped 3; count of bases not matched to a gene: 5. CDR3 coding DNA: TGTGCCATCAGTGGTAGGGACAGAGACACCGGGGAGCTGTTTTTT. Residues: CAISGRDRDTGELFF.

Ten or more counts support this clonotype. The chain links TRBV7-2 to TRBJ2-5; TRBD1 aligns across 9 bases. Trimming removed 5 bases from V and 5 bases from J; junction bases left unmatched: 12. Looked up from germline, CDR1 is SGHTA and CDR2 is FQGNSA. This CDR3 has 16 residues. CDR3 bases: TGTGCCAGCAGCCCGGGACAGGGTTCCAGGACGGAGACCCAGTACTTC. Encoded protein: CASSPGQGSRTETQYF.

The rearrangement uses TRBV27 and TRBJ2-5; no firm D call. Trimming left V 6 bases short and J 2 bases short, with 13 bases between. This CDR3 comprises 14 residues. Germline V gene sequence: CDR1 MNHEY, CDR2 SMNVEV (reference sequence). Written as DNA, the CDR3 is TGTGCCAGCAGGACCAGTGGCAGACAAGAGACCCAGTACTTC. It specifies CASRTSGRQETQYF.

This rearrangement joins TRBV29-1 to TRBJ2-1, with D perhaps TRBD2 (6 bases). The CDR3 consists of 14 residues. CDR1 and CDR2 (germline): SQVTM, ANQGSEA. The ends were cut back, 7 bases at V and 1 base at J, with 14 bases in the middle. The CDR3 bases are TGCAGCGCTGATATAGCGGTATCCTACAATGAGCAGTTCTTC. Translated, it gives CSADIAVSYNEQFF.

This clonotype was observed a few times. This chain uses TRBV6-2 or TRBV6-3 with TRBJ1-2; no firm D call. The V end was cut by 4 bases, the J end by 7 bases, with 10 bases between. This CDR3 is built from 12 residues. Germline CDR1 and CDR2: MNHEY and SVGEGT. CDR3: CASSFGEFGYTF. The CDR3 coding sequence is TGTGCCAGCAGTTTCGGGGAATTTGGCTACACCTTC.

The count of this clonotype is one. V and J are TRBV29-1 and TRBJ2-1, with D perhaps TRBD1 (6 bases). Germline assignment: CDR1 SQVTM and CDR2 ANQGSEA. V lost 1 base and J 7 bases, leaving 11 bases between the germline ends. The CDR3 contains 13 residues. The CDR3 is CSVEGAGENEQFF. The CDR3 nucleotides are TGCAGCGTTGAAGGAGCAGGGGAGAATGAGCAGTTCTTC.